Below are 9 T cell receptor beta chains sequenced from a single sample in a study of CD8 T cells in ankylosing spondylitis. The study's findings and limits: It appeared that ankylosing spondylitis blood was characterized by a TCR beta motif of fewer than ten highly homologous variants.

One entry per CDR3 protein, called by TCRdb with MiXCR from the 5' RACE reads. The repertoire holds hundreds of thousands of distinct CDR3 sequences, with around 11% as singletons. These receptors are not linked to any known antigen. Sequencing was performed on blood, either unsorted or a sorted T cell fraction (not recorded which). These receptors were collected from a male donor with ankylosing spondylitis.

This clonotype occurred a few times. The genes are TRBV5-5 and TRBJ2-1; unclear D gene. Trimming removed 7 bases at V and 2 bases at J, with 13 bases between. Germline V gives CDR1 SGHKS, CDR2 YYEKEE (reference sequence). The CDR3 consists of 14 residues. The CDR3: CASRHQEPYNEQFF. The CDR3 DNA follows: TGTGCCAGCCGACACCAGGAACCCTACAATGAGCAGTTCTTC.

Written as DNA, the CDR3 is TGTGCCAGCAGCGGGAGTGTAGGCACTGAAGCTTTCTTT. As protein: CASSGSVGTEAFF. The V and J genes are TRBV7-2 and TRBJ1-1; D not certain. CDR1 SGHTA and CDR2 FQGNSA come from the germline V gene. The CDR3 extends over 13 amino acids. Trimming left V 5 bases short and J 4 bases short, with 11 bases between. Drawing the rest from reference TRBV7-2 and TRBJ1-1, the complete variable domain is GAGVSQSPSNKVTEKGKDVELRCDPISGHTALYWYRQSLGQGLEFLIYFQGNSAPDKSGLPSDRFSAERTGGSVSTLTIQRTQQEDSAVYLCASSGSVGTEAFFGQGTRLTVV.

The chain carries TRBV20-1 and TRBJ2-1, with TRBD2 matching 10 bases. V shed 1 base and J 1 base; nucleotides not matched to a gene: 10. CDR1 and CDR2 (germline): DFQATT, SNEGSKA (reference sequence). CDR3 size: 18 residues. The DNA for the CDR3 is TGCAGTGCTAGAGTCAGCGGGGGGGCCTTAAGTTCCTACAATGAGCAGTTCTTC. This sequence encodes CSARVSGGALSSYNEQFF.

The V gene is TRBV11-1, the J gene TRBJ2-7; 8 bases align to TRBD1. The CDR3 contains 16 residues. J was trimmed by 1 base and V by 1 base; bases with no gene match: 6. Germline V gives CDR1 SGHAT, CDR2 FQDESV (reference sequence). CDR3 sequence: CASSLGTGFLSYEQYF. CDR3 bases: TGTGCCAGCAGCTTAGGGACAGGGTTTTTGTCCTACGAGCAGTACTTC.

There are a few counts of this clonotype. The CDR3 is CASSPGTGFGYTF. CDR3 in DNA: TGCGCCAGCAGCCCCGGGACAGGGTTTGGCTACACCTTC. The V and J genes are TRBV5-1 and TRBJ1-2; TRBD1 agrees at 9 bases. Losses at the gene ends were 4 bases for V and 7 bases for J; bases not matched to a gene: 5. This CDR3 has 13 amino acids. Germline CDR1 and CDR2: SGHRS and YFSETQ.

This clonotype was seen a few times. Written as DNA, the CDR3 is TGTGCCAGCAGTGAGGCCGGAGAGATTGGCACCGGGGAGCTGTTTTTT. As protein: CASSEAGEIGTGELFF. The chain couples TRBV25-1 to TRBJ2-2; the D is unclear. Trimming removed 3 bases at V and 4 bases at J, with 15 bases between. CDR3 length equals 16 residues. Germline CDR1 and CDR2: MGHDK and SYGVNS.

In the case of this clonotype: The junction differs from germline at one of its ends, possibly a read error. The V and J genes are TRBV7-7 and TRBJ2-3, with 10 bases aligning to TRBD1. CDR3 length: 15 amino acids. Germline V gene sequence: CDR1 SSHAT, CDR2 FNYEAQ (reference sequence). The CDR3 nucleotides are TGTGCTAGCAGCTTATGGGACAGGGGAACAGATACGCAGTATTTT. Protein product: CASSLWDRGTDTQYF.

V is TRBV20-1 and J is TRBJ2-1; 13 positions agree with TRBD2. CDR3 size: 16 residues. CDR1 is DFQATT, CDR2 SNEGSKA, per germline (reference sequence). V lost 6 bases and J lost 3; bases outside the gene matches: 8. The CDR3 sequence is CSAQGLAGANYNEQFF. CDR3 nucleotides: TGCAGTGCACAAGGACTAGCGGGGGCCAACTACAATGAGCAGTTCTTC.

This clonotype was observed many times. The genes are TRBV28 and TRBJ2-2; D is unclear. With 6 bases removed from V and 13 bases from J, the gap between germline ends came to 18 bases. The CDR3 is 13 residues long. Germline V gene lookup returns CDR1 MDHEN and CDR2 SYDVKM. CDR3 amino acids: CASSPPDGLGLFF. The CDR3 DNA sequence: TGTGCCAGCAGCCCACCTGACGGCCTTGGGCTGTTTTTT.